The 5 T cell receptor beta chains reported below all come from one sample, sequenced in a study of robustness of blood B and T cell sequencing. TCR beta repertoires were quantified from mRNA rather than genomic DNA. cDNA synthesis used template switching with a 5' universal priming oligo. Each cDNA molecule was tagged by a 12-nucleotide random UMI. TCRdb re-analysed the PCR reads in MiXCR, keeping a single row per CDR3 protein. The repertoire consists of thousands of distinct CDR3 sequences, with roughly half occurring once and the leading ten covering over 20%. Sequencing input: peripheral blood. Receptor source: a human donor in good health.

CDR3 amino acids: CASSYEGGSGAGSYEQYF. The DNA for the CDR3 is TGTGCCAGCAGTTACGAGGGAGGGAGTGGGGCGGGCTCCTACGAGCAGTACTTC. The V gene is TRBV6-5, the J gene TRBJ2-7, with 7 bases that match TRBD2. Germline assignment: CDR1 MNHEY and CDR2 SVGAGI. V was pared by 2 bases and J by 0 bases, with 13 bases of the junction left unmatched. The CDR3 is made up of 18 amino acids.

The chain combines TRBV9 with TRBJ1-2; D unclear. The germline gives CDR1 SGDLS, CDR2 YYNGEE. This CDR3 spans 15 amino acids. V was shortened by 3 bases and J by 0 bases, with 12 bases between the two germline ends. CDR3 loop: CASSALQATNYGYTF. CDR3 nucleotides: TGTGCCAGCAGCGCCCTCCAGGCTACTAACTATGGCTACACCTTC.

This chain connects TRBV10-3 to TRBJ1-1, with D maybe TRBD1 (6 bases). CDR1 and CDR2 (germline): ENHRY, SYGVKD. Trimming stripped 10 bases from V and 1 base from J, with 16 bases between. CDR3 length equals 14 residues. The CDR3 spells CATGPGAWNTEAFF. CDR3 coding DNA: TGTGCCACCGGACCGGGGGCCTGGAACACTGAAGCTTTCTTT.

This clonotype occurred a few times. The rearrangement joins TRBV12-3 or TRBV12-4 to TRBJ2-2, with D perhaps TRBD1 (5 bases). The CDR3 totals 15 residues. V gave up 5 bases and J gave up 5 bases, with 15 bases separating them. CDR3 nucleotides: TGTGCCAGCAGTCCCACCCGGCAGGGAACCGGGGAGCTGTTTTTT. Protein: CASSPTRQGTGELFF.

The chain is built from TRBV10-3 and TRBJ2-1; possibly TRBD2 for D (6 bases). Germline V gene sequence: CDR1 ENHRY, CDR2 SYGVKD. The CDR3 is made up of 17 amino acids. Trimming left V 4 bases short and J 12 bases short, with 28 bases between. CDR3 sequence reads: CAISGRLVSEMFSGQFF. The CDR3, as DNA: TGTGCCATCAGTGGAAGACTAGTCTCTGAGATGTTCAGCGGGCAGTTCTTC.